What follows are 23 T cell receptor beta chains derived from one specimen sequenced in a study of blood T cell repertoires in COVID-19. Assay used: immunoSEQ multiplex PCR; TCRdb lists only in-frame clones, some missing. This table has 140,000 to 150,000 clones, around 81% appearing once. The sequenced sample was peripheral blood. The receptors come from a woman between 50 and 59 years old with acute or convalescent COVID-19.

The rearrangement joins TRBV5-1 to TRBJ1-2; 7 bases line up with TRBD1. The CDR3 covers 15 residues. Germline CDR1 is SGHRS and CDR2 is YFSETQ. V lost 3 bases and J lost 3; bases outside the gene matches: 8. CDR3 bases: TGCGCCAGCAGCTGGGACAGTGGGGGAGACTATGGCTACACCTTC. It yields the protein CASSWDSGGDYGYTF.

This chain joins TRBV5-5 and TRBJ1-6; 7 nucleotides line up with TRBD1. Germline loops: CDR1 SGHKS, CDR2 YYEKEE (reference sequence). The CDR3 runs 15 residues. The J segment lost 7 bases and the V segment lost 1 base, leaving 5 bases of the junction unmatched. The CDR3: CASSLRDRQNSPLHF. The CDR3 nucleotides are TGTGCCAGCAGCTTGAGGGACAGACAGAATTCACCCCTCCACTTT.

The chain combines TRBV9 with TRBJ2-5; D perhaps matches TRBD1 (5 bases). The CDR3 length is 15 residues. V lost 0 bases and J 4 bases, leaving 13 bases between the germline ends. Germline lookup yields CDR1 SGDLS and CDR2 YYNGEE. CDR3 sequence reads: CASSVGPGAGETQYF. CDR3 DNA: TGTGCCAGCAGCGTAGGGCCTGGGGCCGGAGAGACCCAGTACTTC.

The V call is TRBV27, the J call TRBJ1-1; 8 bases align to TRBD1. In germline, CDR1 is MNHEY, CDR2 SMNVEV (reference sequence). The CDR3 is 13 residues long. Trimming at V came to 7 bases and at J to 7 bases, leaving 8 bases not matched to a gene. As DNA, the CDR3 is TGTGCCAGCATTGACGGACAGGGCGATGAAGCTTTCTTT. Translating gives CASIDGQGDEAFF.

The gene calls are TRBV7-2 and TRBJ2-3, with 7 bases aligning to TRBD1. Germline assignment: CDR1 SGHTA and CDR2 FQGNSA. V was pared by 6 bases and J by 3 bases, with 9 bases of the junction left unmatched. This CDR3 comprises 15 residues. DNA for the CDR3: TGTGCCAGCAGTTTTACCCAGGACAGGACAGATACGCAGTATTTT. As protein: CASSFTQDRTDTQYF.

The rearrangement links TRBV10-3 to TRBJ1-2; a weak D match, TRBD1 (5 bases). Trimming stripped 5 bases from V and 6 bases from J, with 22 bases between. Germline V gives CDR1 ENHRY, CDR2 SYGVKD. The CDR3 spans 16 residues. Here the CDR3 reads CAISTSKDNPRDGYTF. The CDR3 bases are TGTGCCATCAGTACCTCGAAGGACAACCCCCGGGATGGCTACACCTTC.

The CDR3 nucleotides read TGTGCCAGCGATTCCGCGGGTAATTCACCCCTCCACTTT. It translates to CASDSAGNSPLHF. The chain combines TRBV2 with TRBJ1-6, with D unresolved. CDR3 length equals 13 residues. The ends were cut back, 8 bases at V and 6 bases at J, with 11 bases in the middle. Germline CDR1 is SNHLY and CDR2 is FYNNEI.

The V gene is TRBV30, the J gene TRBJ1-4; TRBD1 agrees at 7 bases. The germline CDR1 and CDR2 sequences are GTSNPN and SVGIG (reference sequence). CDR3 length: 18 residues. V gave up 0 bases and J gave up 5 bases; unmatched junction bases: 15. The DNA of the CDR3 is TGTGCCTGGAGTGTCAATAGGGGGCCCTTCTTCCGGAATGAAAAACTGTTTTTT. Amino acids: CAWSVNRGPFFRNEKLFF.

This chain connects TRBV2 to TRBJ2-4, with 7 positions matching TRBD1. Germline CDR1 and CDR2: SNHLY and FYNNEI. After removal of 6 bases from V and 4 bases from J, the junction contained 15 bases not matched to a gene. There are 17 residues in the CDR3. As DNA, the CDR3 is TGTGCCAGCAGCCTAGACGACAGGGCAGGGACAAAAAACATTCAGTACTTC. It encodes CASSLDDRAGTKNIQYF.

The chain employs TRBV7-8 and TRBJ2-5; 10 nucleotides agree with TRBD2. The CDR3 runs to 18 residues. Looked up from germline, CDR1 is SGHVS and CDR2 is FQNEAQ. V was pared by 1 base and J by 1 base, with 9 bases of the junction left unmatched. The CDR3 loop is CASSLVSGVAGGQETQYF. The CDR3 bases are TGTGCCAGCAGCTTAGTATCTGGGGTAGCGGGGGGCCAAGAGACCCAGTACTTC.

The V and J genes are TRBV18 and TRBJ1-3, with 7 nucleotides matching TRBD1. Germline V gene lookup returns CDR1 KGHSH and CDR2 LQKENI. The CDR3 runs 16 residues. J lost 0 bases, V lost 3 bases, and 5 bases had no gene match. Here the CDR3 DNA reads TGTGCCAGCTCACCGTATCAGGGGGACTCTGGAAACACCATATATTTT. It translates to CASSPYQGDSGNTIYF.

Ten or more counts support this clone. The J gene is TRBJ1-2, the V gene TRBV4-2; 8 positions match TRBD1. Germline CDR1 and CDR2: LGHNA and YNFKEQ. Germline trimming cut 5 bases from V and 10 bases from J; bases unmatched to any gene: 12. The CDR3 is 14 residues long. CDR3 nucleotide sequence: TGTGCCAGCAGCGTAGGGACAGGTAGGAACGACTACACCTTC. Protein: CASSVGTGRNDYTF.

This chain uses TRBV4-3 with TRBJ2-3; D is perhaps TRBD1 (5 bases). The germline gives CDR1 LGHNA, CDR2 YSLEER. CDR3 length equals 15 residues. Trimming took off 0 bases at V and 5 bases at J, with 12 bases between the two ends. CDR3 DNA: TGCGCCAGCAGCCAAGAAGCCAGGGTTGTAGATACGCAGTATTTT. Protein sequence: CASSQEARVVDTQYF.

This clone was observed a handful of times. The genes are TRBV29-1 and TRBJ1-1; 9 nucleotides align to TRBD1. Unmatched junction bases numbered 4, after V lost 7 bases and J lost 1 base. This CDR3 is built from 13 residues. Germline lookup yields CDR1 SQVTM and CDR2 ANQGSEA. The CDR3 is CSGMDRGNTEAFF. The CDR3 DNA reads TGCAGCGGAATGGACAGGGGGAACACTGAAGCTTTCTTT.

The gene calls are TRBV27 and TRBJ2-2, with D possibly matching TRBD2 (6 bases). The ends were cut back, 3 bases at V and 1 base at J, with 12 bases in the middle. This CDR3 has 16 amino acids. CDR1 MNHEY and CDR2 SMNVEV come from the germline V gene (reference sequence). The CDR3 loop is CASSLGWGVNTGELFF. The CDR3 DNA sequence: TGTGCCAGCAGTTTGGGCTGGGGGGTGAACACCGGGGAGCTGTTTTTT.

The gene calls are TRBV7-9 and TRBJ1-1; a possible D gene is TRBD1 (6 bases). The length of the CDR3 is 13 residues. V lost 4 bases to trimming and J lost 4 bases, with 10 bases between them. The germline gives CDR1 SEHNR, CDR2 FQNEAQ (reference sequence). Written as DNA, the CDR3 is TGTGCCAGCAGCTGGGACACGGCCACTGAAGCTTTCTTT. Translating it yields CASSWDTATEAFF.

This clone was seen a handful of times. The chain carries TRBV30 and TRBJ2-5; tentative D call: TRBD2 (6 bases). The CDR3 is 15 residues long. The germline CDR1 and CDR2 sequences are GTSNPN and SVGIG (reference sequence). The V end lost 0 bases, the J end lost 0 bases, and 11 bases lay between the germline ends. CDR3 DNA: TGTGCCTGGAGTGTACTAGCCAGCAACCAAGAGACCCAGTACTTC. This encodes CAWSVLASNQETQYF.

The CDR3 DNA is TGCAGCGGATCTAGCGGGGGGACCGAGCAGTACTTC. It is translated as CSGSSGGTEQYF. The V gene is TRBV29-1, the J gene TRBJ2-7, with 11 bases that match TRBD2. Losses at the gene ends were 7 bases for V and 6 bases for J; bases not matched to a gene: 5. CDR1 SQVTM and CDR2 ANQGSEA come from the germline V gene. This CDR3 has 12 residues.

This chain uses TRBV24-1 with TRBJ1-1, with TRBD1 matching 7 bases. The CDR3 is made up of 13 amino acids. With V trimmed by 2 bases and J by 4 bases, 0 bases remained unmatched. Germline V lookup: CDR1 KGHDR, CDR2 SFDVKD. Written as DNA, the CDR3 is TGTGCCACCAGTGATTCAGGGGGCACTGAAGCTTTCTTT. This sequence encodes CATSDSGGTEAFF.

The sample holds a few counts of this clone. The rearrangement joins TRBV5-6 to TRBJ1-4, with 8 nucleotides matching TRBD1. This CDR3 contains 14 residues. Germline V lookup: CDR1 SGHDT, CDR2 YYEEEE. Trimming removed 4 bases from V and 13 bases from J; junction bases left unmatched: 12. The DNA of the CDR3 is TGTGCCAGCAGCCTGACAGGGGCTGGGGTAGGACTGTTTTTT. This codes for CASSLTGAGVGLFF. Full variable domain (missing parts from reference TRBV5-6 and TRBJ1-4): DAGVTQSPTHLIKTRGQQVTLRCSPKSGHDTVSWYQQALGQGPQFIFQYYEEEERQRGNFPDRFSGHQFPNYSSELNVNALLLGDSALYLCASSLTGAGVGLFFGSGTQLSVL.

The V call is TRBV30, the J call TRBJ1-5, with TRBD1 matching over 10 bases. The CDR3 totals 16 residues. Germline CDR1 reads GTSNPN; CDR2 reads SVGIG (reference sequence). J gave up 2 bases and V 2 bases, and 6 bases lay outside the gene matches. CDR3 sequence (DNA): TGTGCCTGGAGTAGGACAGGGGGATTCCGCAATCAGCCCCAGCATTTT. Encoded protein: CAWSRTGGFRNQPQHF.

The chain uses TRBV5-1 and TRBJ2-2, with 8 positions matching TRBD2. V shed 4 bases and J 1 base; nucleotides not matched to a gene: 3. This CDR3 comprises 15 residues. Per germline, CDR1 SGHRS and CDR2 YFSETQ. CDR3 sequence: CASSPLAGNTGELFF. As DNA, the CDR3 is TGCGCCAGCAGCCCGCTAGCGGGGAACACCGGGGAGCTGTTTTTT.

This chain uses TRBV24-1 with TRBJ2-3; D remains ambiguous. The CDR3 loop spans 13 amino acids. The germline V and J ends were trimmed by 3 bases and 5 bases, with 8 bases remaining between them. CDR1 and CDR2 (germline): KGHDR, SFDVKD. The CDR3 DNA is TGTGCCACCAGTGATAGTGCACTAGATACGCAGTATTTT. Protein: CATSDSALDTQYF.